The text below deals with one T cell receptor beta chain. Its antigen is unidentified. A much larger clone differs by one base, so this may be a read error. This same CDR3 is encoded by further DNA sequences in the sample. Only in-frame clones appear in the TCRdb table, and some are missing; sequencing was by immunoSEQ multiplex PCR. Among 470,000 or so clones listed, approximately 84% were seen once. The V gene lost 2 bases and the J gene lost 0 bases, with 5 bases spanning the gap. This CDR3 spans 13 amino acids. Germline CDR1 reads SGHNT; CDR2 reads YYREEE (reference sequence). This sample is drawn from a study of shared clonotypes between healthy human individuals. About the study: A couple of women and a few men aged 18 to 49 made up the donors.

Findings and caveats of the study: The study sampled only blood, and tissue repertoires likely differ. A limitation of the genetic and exposure-history diversity represented arose from few donors.

V usage is TRBV5-4 and J usage is TRBJ1-1; no reliable D call. The sequenced sample was PBMCs. This TCR was sampled from a woman aged 35 to 49 in good health. Some clones in this sample may be carry-over from other donors' samples. The CDR3 DNA is TGTGCCAGCAGCTTCGCGGTGAACACTGAAGCTTTCTTT. It encodes CASSFAVNTEAFF.